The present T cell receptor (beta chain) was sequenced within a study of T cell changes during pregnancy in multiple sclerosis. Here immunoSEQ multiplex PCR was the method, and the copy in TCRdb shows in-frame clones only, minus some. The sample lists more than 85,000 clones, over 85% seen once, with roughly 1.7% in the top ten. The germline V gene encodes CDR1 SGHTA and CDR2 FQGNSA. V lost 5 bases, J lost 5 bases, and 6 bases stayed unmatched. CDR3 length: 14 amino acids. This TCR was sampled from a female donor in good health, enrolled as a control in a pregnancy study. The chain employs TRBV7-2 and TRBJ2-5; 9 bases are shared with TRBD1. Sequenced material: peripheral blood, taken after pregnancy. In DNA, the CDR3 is TGTGCCAGCAGCAAGGACAGGGGAAGGGAGACCCAGTACTTC. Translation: CASSKDRGRETQYF. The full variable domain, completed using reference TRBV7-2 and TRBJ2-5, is GAGVSQSPSNKVTEKGKDVELRCDPISGHTALYWYRQSLGQGLEFLIYFQGNSAPDKSGLPSDRFSAERTGGSVSTLTIQRTQQEDSAVYLCASSKDRGRETQYFGPGTRLLVL.